The following is a T cell receptor (beta chain) sequence with its context. The cohort comprised adults aged about 18 to 100 years residing in approximately 25 US areas. The data are from a study of blood T cell repertoires in COVID-19. At the level of the study: Nucleic acid was either cDNA or gDNA, and it came from T cells, B-cell-depleted T cells, or PBMCs.

Methods used by the authors: Amplification of reference gene primers was used by the study to estimate nucleated cell counts. Libraries were prepared by immunoSEQ multiplex PCR; TCRdb keeps only in-frame clonotypes and omits some of them. The V and J calls and clone size are taken from that table; D and trimming were inferred from the DNA. Of about 270,000 clones listed, about nine tenths are singletons. Trimming took 5 bases from V and 0 from J, leaving 10 bases between them. The CDR3 runs to 14 residues. Germline V lookup: CDR1 MDHEN, CDR2 SYDVKM. The sample taken for sequencing was PBMCs or T cells enriched from blood (not recorded which). This receptor was obtained from a woman aged 25 to 45 with acute COVID-19. This rearrangement joins TRBV28 to TRBJ1-2; tentative D call: TRBD1 (5 bases). CDR3 bases: TGTGCCAGCAGTCCAGGGCCCCCTAACTATGGCTACACCTTC. The encoded protein is CASSPGPPNYGYTF.